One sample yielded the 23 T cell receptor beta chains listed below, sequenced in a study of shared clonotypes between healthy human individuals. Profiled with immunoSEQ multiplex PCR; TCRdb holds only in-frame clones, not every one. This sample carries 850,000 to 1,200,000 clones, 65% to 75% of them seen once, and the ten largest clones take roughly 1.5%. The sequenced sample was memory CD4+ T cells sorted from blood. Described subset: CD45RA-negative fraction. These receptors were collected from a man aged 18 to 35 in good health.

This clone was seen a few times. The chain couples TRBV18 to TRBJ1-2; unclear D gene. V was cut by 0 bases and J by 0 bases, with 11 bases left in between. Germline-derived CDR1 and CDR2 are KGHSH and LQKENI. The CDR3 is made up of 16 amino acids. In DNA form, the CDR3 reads TGTGCCAGCTCACCACCCGATAGCCGAGCTAACTATGGCTACACCTTC. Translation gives CASSPPDSRANYGYTF. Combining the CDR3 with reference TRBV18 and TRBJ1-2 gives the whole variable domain NAGVMQNPRHLVRRRGQEARLRCSPMKGHSHVYWYRQLPEEGLKFMVYLQKENIIDESGMPKERFSAEFPKEGPSILRIQQVVRGDSAAYFCASSPPDSRANYGYTFGSGTRLTVV.

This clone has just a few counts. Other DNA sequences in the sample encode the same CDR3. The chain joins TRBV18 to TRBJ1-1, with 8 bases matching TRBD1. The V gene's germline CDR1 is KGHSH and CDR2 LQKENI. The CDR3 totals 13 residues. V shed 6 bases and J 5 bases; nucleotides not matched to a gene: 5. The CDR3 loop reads CASSTGAGTEAFF. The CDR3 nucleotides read TGTGCCAGCTCGACAGGGGCGGGAACTGAAGCTTTCTTT.

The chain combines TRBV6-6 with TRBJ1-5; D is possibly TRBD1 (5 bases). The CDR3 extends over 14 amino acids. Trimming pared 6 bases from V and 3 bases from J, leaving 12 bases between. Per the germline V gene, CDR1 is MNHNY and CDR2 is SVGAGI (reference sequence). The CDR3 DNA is TGTGCCAGCAGACTGGGACGGACCAATCAGCCCCAGCATTTT. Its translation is CASRLGRTNQPQHF.

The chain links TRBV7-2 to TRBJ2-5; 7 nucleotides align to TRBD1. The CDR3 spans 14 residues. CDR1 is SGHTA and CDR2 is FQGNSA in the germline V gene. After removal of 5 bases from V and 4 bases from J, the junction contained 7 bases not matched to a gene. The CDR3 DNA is TGTGCCAGCAGCCTCAGACAGGGACGAGAGACCCAGTACTTC. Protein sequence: CASSLRQGRETQYF.

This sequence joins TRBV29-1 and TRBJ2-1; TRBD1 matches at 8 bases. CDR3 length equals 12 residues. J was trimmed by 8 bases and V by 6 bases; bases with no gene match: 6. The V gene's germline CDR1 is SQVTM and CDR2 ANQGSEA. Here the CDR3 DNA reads TGCAGCGTGCACAGGGGGAAGGATGAGCAGTTCTTC. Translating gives CSVHRGKDEQFF.

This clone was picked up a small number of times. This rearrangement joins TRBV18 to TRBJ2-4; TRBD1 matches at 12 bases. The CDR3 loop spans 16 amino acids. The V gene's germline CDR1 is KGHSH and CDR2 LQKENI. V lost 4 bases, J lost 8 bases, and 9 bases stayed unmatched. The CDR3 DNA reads TGTGCCAGCTCACTTTCCGGGACAGGGGGCAGGCACATTCAGTACTTC. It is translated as CASSLSGTGGRHIQYF.

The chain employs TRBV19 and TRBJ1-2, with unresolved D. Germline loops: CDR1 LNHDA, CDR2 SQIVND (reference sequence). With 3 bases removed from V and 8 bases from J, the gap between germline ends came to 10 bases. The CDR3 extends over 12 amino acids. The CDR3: CASSILSEGYTF. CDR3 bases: TGTGCCAGTAGTATTCTGAGCGAGGGCTACACCTTC.

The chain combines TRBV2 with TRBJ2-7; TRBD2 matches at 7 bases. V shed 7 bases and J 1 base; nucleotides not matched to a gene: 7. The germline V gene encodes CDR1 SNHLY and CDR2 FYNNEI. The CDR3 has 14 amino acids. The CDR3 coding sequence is TGTGCCAGCATTAGAGCTAGCGGATCCTACGAGCAGTACTTC. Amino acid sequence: CASIRASGSYEQYF.

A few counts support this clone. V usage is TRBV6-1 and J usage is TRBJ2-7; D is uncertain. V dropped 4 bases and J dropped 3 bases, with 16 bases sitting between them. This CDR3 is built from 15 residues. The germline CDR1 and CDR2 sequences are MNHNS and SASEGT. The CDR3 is CASSGWDIPYYEQYF. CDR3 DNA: TGTGCCAGCAGTGGGTGGGATATCCCGTACTACGAGCAGTACTTC.

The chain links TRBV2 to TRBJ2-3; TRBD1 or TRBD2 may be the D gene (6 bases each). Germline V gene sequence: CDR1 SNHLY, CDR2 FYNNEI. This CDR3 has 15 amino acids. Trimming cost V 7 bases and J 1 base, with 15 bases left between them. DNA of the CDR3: TGTGCCAGCACCGAGACGGGGGCTGGCACAGATACGCAGTATTTT. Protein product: CASTETGAGTDTQYF. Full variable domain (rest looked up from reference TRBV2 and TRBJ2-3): EPEVTQTPSHQVTQMGQEVILRCVPISNHLYFYWYRQILGQKVEFLVSFYNNEISEKSEIFDDQFSVERPDGSNFTLKIRSTKLEDSAMYFCASTETGAGTDTQYFGPGTRLTVL.

For the CDR3, the DNA is TGTGCCAGCAGCGTAGATACAGTCCAAGAGACCCAGTACTTC. Its protein product is CASSVDTVQETQYF. The V gene is TRBV9, the J gene TRBJ2-5; no firm D call. Germline values: CDR1 SGDLS, CDR2 YYNGEE. The V end lost 0 bases, the J end lost 1 base, and 7 bases lay between the germline ends. The CDR3 has 14 residues. Full variable domain (outside the CDR3, taken from reference TRBV9 and TRBJ2-5): DSGVTQTPKHLITATGQRVTLRCSPRSGDLSVYWYQQSLDQGLQFLIQYYNGEERAKGNILERFSAQQFPDLHSELNLSSLELGDSALYFCASSVDTVQETQYFGPGTRLLVL.

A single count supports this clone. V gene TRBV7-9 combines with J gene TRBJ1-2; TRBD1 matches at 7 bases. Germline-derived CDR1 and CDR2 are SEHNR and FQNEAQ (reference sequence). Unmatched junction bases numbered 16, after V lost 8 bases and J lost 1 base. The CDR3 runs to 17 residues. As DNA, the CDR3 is TGTGCCAGCGGGAGGATGGGGACAGTACCGGTTAACTATGGCTACACCTTC. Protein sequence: CASGRMGTVPVNYGYTF.

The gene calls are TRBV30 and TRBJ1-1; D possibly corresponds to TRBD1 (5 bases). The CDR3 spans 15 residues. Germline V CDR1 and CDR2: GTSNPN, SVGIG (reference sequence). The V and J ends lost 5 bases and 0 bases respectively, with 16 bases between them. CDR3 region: CAWVMGTAMNTEAFF. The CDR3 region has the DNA TGTGCCTGGGTCATGGGGACGGCAATGAACACTGAAGCTTTCTTT.

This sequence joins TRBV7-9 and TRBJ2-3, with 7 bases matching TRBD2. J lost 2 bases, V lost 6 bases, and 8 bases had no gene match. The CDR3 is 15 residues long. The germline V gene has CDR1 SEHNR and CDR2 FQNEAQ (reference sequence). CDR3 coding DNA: TGTGCCAGCAGGACCGGTACTAGCGTCACAGATACGCAGTATTTT. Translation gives CASRTGTSVTDTQYF.

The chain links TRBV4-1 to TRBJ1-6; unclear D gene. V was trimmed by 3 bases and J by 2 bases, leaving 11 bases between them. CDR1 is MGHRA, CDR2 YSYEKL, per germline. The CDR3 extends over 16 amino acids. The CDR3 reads CASSHPPRAYNSPLHF. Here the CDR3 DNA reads TGCGCCAGCAGCCACCCGCCCCGGGCCTATAATTCACCCCTCCACTTT.

In DNA form, the CDR3 reads TGTGCCAGCAGCCCCCGACTAGCGGGGGCTTATCTCTACGAGCAGTACTTC. Protein: CASSPRLAGAYLYEQYF. The chain recombines TRBV7-9 with TRBJ2-7, with 12 bases identical to TRBD2. This CDR3 comprises 17 residues. V was pared by 5 bases and J by 3 bases, with 11 bases of the junction left unmatched. Germline CDR1 and CDR2: SEHNR and FQNEAQ (reference sequence).

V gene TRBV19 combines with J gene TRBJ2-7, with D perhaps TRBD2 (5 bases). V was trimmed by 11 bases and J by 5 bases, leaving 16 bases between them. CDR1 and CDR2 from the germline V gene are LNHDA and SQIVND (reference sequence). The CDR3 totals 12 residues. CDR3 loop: CAVTRRGHEQYF. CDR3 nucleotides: TGTGCCGTCACACGACGCGGGCACGAGCAGTACTTC.

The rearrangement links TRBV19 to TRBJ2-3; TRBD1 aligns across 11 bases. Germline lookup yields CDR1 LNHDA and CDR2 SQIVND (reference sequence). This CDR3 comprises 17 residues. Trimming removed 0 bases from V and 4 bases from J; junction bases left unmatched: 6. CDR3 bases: TGTGCCAGTAGTATAGAAGTAGGGACAGGGGGTTCAGATACGCAGTATTTT. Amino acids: CASSIEVGTGGSDTQYF.

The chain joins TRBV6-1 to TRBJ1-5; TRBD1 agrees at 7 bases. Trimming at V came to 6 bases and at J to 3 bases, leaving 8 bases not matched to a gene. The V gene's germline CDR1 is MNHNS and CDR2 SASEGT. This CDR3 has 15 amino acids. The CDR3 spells CASRGTGAPNQPQHF. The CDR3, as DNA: TGTGCCAGCAGGGGAACAGGGGCCCCCAATCAGCCCCAGCATTTT.

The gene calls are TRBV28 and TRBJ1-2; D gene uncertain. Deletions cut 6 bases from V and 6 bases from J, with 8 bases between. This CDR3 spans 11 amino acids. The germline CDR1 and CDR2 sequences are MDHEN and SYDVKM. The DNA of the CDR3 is TGTGCCAGCAGCCCGACAAATGGCTACACCTTC. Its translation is CASSPTNGYTF.

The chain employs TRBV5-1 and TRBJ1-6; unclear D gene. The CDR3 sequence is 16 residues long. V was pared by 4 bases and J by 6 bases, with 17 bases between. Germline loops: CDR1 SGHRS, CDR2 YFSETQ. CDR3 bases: TGCGCCAGCAGCCCGGTGGAGGGCCAATCTAATTCACCCCTCCACTTT. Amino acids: CASSPVEGQSNSPLHF.

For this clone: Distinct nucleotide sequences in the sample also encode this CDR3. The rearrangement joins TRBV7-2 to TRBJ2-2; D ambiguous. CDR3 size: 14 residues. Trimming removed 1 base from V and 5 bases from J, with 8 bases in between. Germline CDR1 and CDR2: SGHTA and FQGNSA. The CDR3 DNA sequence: TGTGCCAGCAGCTTAGTAGCAGGTACCGGGGAGCTGTTTTTT. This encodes CASSLVAGTGELFF.

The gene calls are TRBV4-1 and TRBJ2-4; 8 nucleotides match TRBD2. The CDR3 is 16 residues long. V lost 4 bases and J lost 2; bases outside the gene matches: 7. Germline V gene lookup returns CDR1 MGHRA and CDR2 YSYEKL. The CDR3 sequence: CASSPERGRSKNIQYF. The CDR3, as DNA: TGCGCCAGCAGCCCCGAGCGGGGGAGGTCCAAAAACATTCAGTACTTC.